Included here is one TCR beta chain sequence, with context. Trimming removed 1 base from V and 5 bases from J, with 14 bases in between. The CDR3 spans 15 residues. The germline V gene has CDR1 SGHVS and CDR2 FNYEAQ. The data stem from a study of blood T cell repertoires in COVID-19. Authors' methods: It was from reference gene primer amplification that nucleated cell counts were estimated. TCRdb's table, derived via immunoSEQ multiplex PCR, lists solely in-frame clones and lacks some. V, J and clone size were drawn from that table, and D and trimming were deduced from the DNA. The sample has roughly 120,000 clones, roughly 86% seen once.

The sequence was collected from a man aged 35 to 55 with acute or convalescent COVID-19. Sequenced input: peripheral blood. J is TRBJ1-1 and V is TRBV7-6, with D maybe TRBD1 (6 bases). The CDR3: CASSLVGGRVTEAFF. In DNA form, the CDR3 reads TGTGCCAGCAGCTTAGTCGGGGGGCGGGTGACTGAAGCTTTCTTT.